Listed below are T cell receptor beta chains from one sample, sequenced in a study of blood T cell repertoires in COVID-19. The table came from immunoSEQ multiplex PCR; TCRdb's copy has only in-frame clones and leaves some out. In the table there are fewer than 250,000 clones, 92% of which are singletons. Sample: peripheral blood. These receptors came from a man aged 60 to 75 with COVID-19, enrolled during active disease. CDR3s include the opening cysteine and the closing phenylalanine or tryptophan. A D gene is named only where the DNA matches it firmly. Expanded clones are given a class, and other clones once, few, many or no size at all.

TGTGCCAGTAAGGCAGGGGCGAACACCGGGGAGCTGTTTTTT,CASKAGANTGELFF,NA,TRBJ2-2,NA,TRBV19,14
TGTGCCAGCAGCCCCCTGGGTCAGGGGGCAGCTTTCTTT,CASSPLGQGAAFF,NA,TRBJ1-1,NA,TRBV21-1,13
TGCGCCAGCGCCTCAACAGGGGGCTCTAACTATGGCTACACCTTC,CASASTGGSNYGYTF,NA,TRBJ1-2,TRBD1,TRBV5-1,15
TGTGCCAGCACGGTCCCACCTTCCAACTATGGCTACACCTTC,CASTVPPSNYGYTF,NA,TRBJ1-2,NA,TRBV2,14
TGTGCCAGCAGCCCTCTCCTGGGGACTAGCGGGAGGGCCGTGGACATTCAGTACTTC,CASSPLLGTSGRAVDIQYF,NA,TRBJ2-4,TRBD2,TRBV11-2,19
TGTGCCAGCAGCAAAGCAAAGGGCGGGGACACAGATACGCAGTATTTT,CASSKAKGGDTDTQYF,NA,TRBJ2-3,NA,TRBV21-1,16
TGTGCCAGCTCACCGGACTTCCTTAACACCGGGGAGCTGTTTTTT,CASSPDFLNTGELFF,NA,TRBJ2-2,NA,TRBV18,15
TGCGCCAGCAGCCAAGGCCCCCAAGCGGGACTAGCGGCAGATACGCAGTATTTT,CASSQGPQAGLAADTQYF,NA,TRBJ2-3,TRBD2,TRBV4-1,18
TGTGCCAGCAGCCAAGGTCTCAGTTATAGCAATCAGCCCCAGCATTTT,CASSQGLSYSNQPQHF,NA,TRBJ1-5,NA,TRBV3-1/TRBV3-2,16
TGTGCCATCAGTGAGAGGGGGCCTCGTGATGGCTACACCTTC,CAISERGPRDGYTF,NA,TRBJ1-2,TRBD1,TRBV10-3,14
TGCGCCAGCAGCTTGGCCGGACAGGGTGGCGACTATGGCTACACCTTC,CASSLAGQGGDYGYTF,NA,TRBJ1-2,TRBD1,TRBV5-1,16
TGTGCCAGCAGCTTAGGCGGGGCCTCCTACAATGAGCAGTTCTTC,CASSLGGASYNEQFF,once,TRBJ2-1,NA,TRBV11-3,15
TGCGCCAGCAGCCAAGCCGGCAGAGGGGGTAGCTCCTACGAGCAGTACTTC,CASSQAGRGGSSYEQYF,NA,TRBJ2-7,NA,TRBV4-1,17
TGTGCCAGCAGCCTCACTCAATATGGCTACACCTTC,CASSLTQYGYTF,once,TRBJ1-2,NA,TRBV3-1/TRBV3-2,12
TGTGCCAGCAGCCAACTGGGGACTAGCGGGAGCCCAGATACGCAGTATTTT,CASSQLGTSGSPDTQYF,NA,TRBJ2-3,TRBD2,TRBV3-1/TRBV3-2,17
TGTGCCAGCAGGCGGGAACTCCAACGAGGTTTGGGCTACACCTTC,CASRRELQRGLGYTF,NA,TRBJ1-2,NA,TRBV28,15
TGCGCCAGCAGCCAAGGTCCAGGGCCGGCCAAAAACATTCAGTACTTC,CASSQGPGPAKNIQYF,NA,TRBJ2-4,NA,TRBV4-1,16
TGTGCCAGCAGCACATTAGGGACTCCTAGCACAGATACGCAGTATTTT,CASSTLGTPSTDTQYF,NA,TRBJ2-3,NA,TRBV21-1,16
TGTGCCATCTCGAAACAGGGCGACGAGCAGTACTTC,CAISKQGDEQYF,NA,TRBJ2-7,NA,TRBV10-3,12
TGTGCCAGCAGCTTAGGGGGCCCGAACACTGAAGCTTTCTTT,CASSLGGPNTEAFF,NA,TRBJ1-1,NA,TRBV7-9,14
TGTGCCTGGGAAGCGGGACCAACAGATACGCAGTATTTT,CAWEAGPTDTQYF,NA,TRBJ2-3,TRBD2,TRBV30,13
TGCGCCAGCAGCCAGGCCCAGGGGAATTCACCCCTCCACTTT,CASSQAQGNSPLHF,NA,TRBJ1-6,NA,TRBV4-1,14
TGCAGTGCTAGTTTGGGCCAGGGTGAAGCTTTCTTT,CSASLGQGEAFF,NA,TRBJ1-1,NA,TRBV20-1,12
TGTGCCAGCAATGCTAGCGGGAGACCCAGCACAGATACGCAGTATTTT,CASNASGRPSTDTQYF,NA,TRBJ2-3,TRBD2,TRBV28,16
TGCAGTGCTAGTGGGAGCGGCCGGGAGAGCTCCTACAATGAGCAGTTCTTC,CSASGSGRESSYNEQFF,NA,TRBJ2-1,NA,TRBV20-1,17
TGTGCCAGCTCACCGCCCGGGACTAGGCACTACAATGAGCAGTTCTTC,CASSPPGTRHYNEQFF,once,TRBJ2-1,TRBD2,TRBV18,16
TGCGCCAGCGGGATGGACACGCTCGATACGCAGTATTTT,CASGMDTLDTQYF,NA,TRBJ2-3,NA,TRBV5-1,13
TGTGCCAGCCAGGGCGCTAGCGGGGGAAACGGGGGAGAGACCCAGTACTTC,CASQGASGGNGGETQYF,NA,TRBJ2-5,TRBD2,TRBV2,17
TGTGCCAGTAGTATCCCGCTAGCGGGAGGGCAGCACGGGGAGCTGTTTTTT,CASSIPLAGGQHGELFF,NA,TRBJ2-2,TRBD2,TRBV19,17
TGTGCCAGCAGCTTCGATCGGGGCTCTGGAAACACCATATATTTT,CASSFDRGSGNTIYF,NA,TRBJ1-3,NA,TRBV13,15
TGTGCCAGCAGCCATACTAGCGGGGCCGGAGATACGCAGTATTTT,CASSHTSGAGDTQYF,NA,TRBJ2-3,TRBD2,TRBV3-1/TRBV3-2,15
TGTGCCAGCACCCAGACAGGGCTGCCCCAGCATTTT,CASTQTGLPQHF,NA,TRBJ1-5,TRBD1,TRBV6-6,12
TGTGCCAGCAGCGCCTCCGGGACAGGTTCCTACAATGAGCAGTTCTTC,CASSASGTGSYNEQFF,NA,TRBJ2-1,TRBD1,TRBV9,16
TGTGCCAGCAGTGAAGAGACCTACAGGGGCTACACCTTC,CASSEETYRGYTF,NA,TRBJ1-2,NA,TRBV6-1,13
TGCGCCAGCAGCTTATCGACTAGCAGTCCCTACGAGCAGTACTTC,CASSLSTSSPYEQYF,NA,TRBJ2-7,TRBD2,TRBV5-1,15
TGTGCCAGCAGCGTAGATGTTAGGAGTTCACCCCTCCACTTT,CASSVDVRSSPLHF,once,TRBJ1-6,NA,TRBV9,14
TGTGCCACCAGCAGAGATCGGGGGGGAGATTACAATGAGCAGTTCTTC,CATSRDRGGDYNEQFF,NA,TRBJ2-1,TRBD2,TRBV15,16
TGTGCCTGGAGTGCGGACAGGGAGAATGAAAAACTGTTTTTT,CAWSADRENEKLFF,NA,TRBJ1-4,TRBD1,TRBV30,14
TGTGCCAGCAGCTATGGCGGAGAGCTCCCTCTGTACGAGCAGTACTTC,CASSYGGELPLYEQYF,few,TRBJ2-7,NA,TRBV27,16
TGTGCCAGCACTCACGGACAATTTAGCTCCTACGAGCAGTACTTC,CASTHGQFSSYEQYF,NA,TRBJ2-7,NA,TRBV6-6,15
TGTGCCAGTAAACGGACAGCTACTAATGAAAAACTGTTTTTT,CASKRTATNEKLFF,NA,TRBJ1-4,NA,TRBV6-5,14
TGTGCCAGCAGCGCCTACAGCTCCTACAATGAGCAGTTCTTC,CASSAYSSYNEQFF,NA,TRBJ2-1,NA,TRBV7-2,14
TGCAGTGCTAGAGTCTTGGAGCAGTTCTTC,CSARVLEQFF,NA,TRBJ2-1,NA,TRBV20-1,10
TGTGCCAGTAACAGACAGGACCTTTATTATGGCTACACCTTC,CASNRQDLYYGYTF,NA,TRBJ1-2,NA,TRBV19,14
TGTGCCAGCATACAAACGCCAAGAGGTGGCTACACCTTC,CASIQTPRGGYTF,NA,TRBJ1-2,NA,TRBV6-5,13
TGTGCCATCAGTGAGTCGGGACAGGCCTGGTATGGCTACACCTTC,CAISESGQAWYGYTF,NA,TRBJ1-2,TRBD1,TRBV10-3,15
TGTGCCAGTAGAGGGACAGGCTACGATGAAAAACTGTTTTTT,CASRGTGYDEKLFF,NA,TRBJ1-4,TRBD1,TRBV19,14
TGTGCCAGCAGCGCCACCGGACACCTTAATGAAAAACTGTTTTTT,CASSATGHLNEKLFF,NA,TRBJ1-4,NA,TRBV9,15
TGTGCCACCAGCAGAGATGGTCGGCAGGCTGATCAGCCCCAGCATTTT,CATSRDGRQADQPQHF,few,TRBJ1-5,NA,TRBV15,16
TGCGCCAGCAGCCATCAGACAGGGAGCACAGATACGCAGTATTTT,CASSHQTGSTDTQYF,NA,TRBJ2-3,TRBD1,TRBV4-1,15
TGTGCCAGCAGCATGGGGACATTTAACACTGAAGCTTTCTTT,CASSMGTFNTEAFF,NA,TRBJ1-1,NA,TRBV7-3,14
TGTGCCAGCTCACCATTTGATGAGACTAACTATGGCTACACCTTC,CASSPFDETNYGYTF,NA,TRBJ1-2,NA,TRBV18,15
TGTGCCAGCAGTTACGGCCCTCCCAGCTATGGCTACACCTTC,CASSYGPPSYGYTF,NA,TRBJ1-2,NA,TRBV6-5,14
TGCGCCAGCAGCCAAGATACTAGCGGAACCCCCACAGATACGCAGTATTTT,CASSQDTSGTPTDTQYF,NA,TRBJ2-3,TRBD2,TRBV4-1,17
TGTGCCAGCACCCGGAGGGATATTGCCGGGGAGCTGTTTTTT,CASTRRDIAGELFF,NA,TRBJ2-2,NA,TRBV6-5,14
TGTGCCAGCAGCCAAGTAGGGGGGGCGGTCACCGGGGAGCTGTTTTTT,CASSQVGGAVTGELFF,NA,TRBJ2-2,NA,TRBV3-1/TRBV3-2,16